This is a list of T cell receptor beta chains from one sample in a study of human T cells and chemical hapten exposure. One entry per CDR3 protein results from TCRdb running MiXCR on the RACE reads. The sample comprises 40,000 to 45,000 distinct CDR3 sequences, about 8.9% of which are singletons, and approximately 16% rests with the top ten. The sample here was whole blood, taken in connection with sensitization to the hapten diphenylcyclopropenone (DPC). Source of these receptors: a woman aged 40 to 55 with alopecia areata. Some clones in this sample may be carry-over from other donors' samples. Both conserved end residues are part of each CDR3. A D gene is named only where the DNA matches it firmly. Clone size is not always given. Where it is, it says once, few, many or a class for expanded clones.

clone size	V gene	D gene	J gene	CDR3 protein	CDR3 DNA
NA	TRBV3-1	TRBD1	TRBJ2-7	CASSQPHPTGEEQYF	TGTGCCAGCAGCCAACCGCACCCGACAGGGGAAGAGCAGTACTTC
many	TRBV5-1	NA	TRBJ2-7	CASSFTGDGSYEQYF	TGCGCCAGCAGCTTTACTGGGGACGGTTCCTACGAGCAGTACTTC
many	TRBV30	NA	TRBJ1-1	CAWSSGLNTEAFF	TGTGCCTGGAGCTCCGGGCTGAACACTGAAGCTTTCTTT
many	TRBV6-6	NA	TRBJ2-7	CASSYFWEAEQYF	TGTGCCAGCAGTTACTTCTGGGAGGCCGAGCAGTACTTC
few	TRBV5-4	TRBD2	TRBJ2-1	CASSRSDGGTYNEQFF	TGTGCCAGCAGCCGCTCGGACGGGGGGACCTACAATGAGCAGTTCTTC
NA	TRBV18	TRBD1	TRBJ1-5	CANSPALGQGGQPQHF	TGTGCCAACTCACCGGCCCTCGGACAGGGCGGGCAGCCCCAGCATTTT
many	TRBV29-1	NA	TRBJ2-1	CSVCRRYEQFF	TGCAGCGTTTGTCGGCGTTATGAGCAGTTCTTC
many	TRBV5-1	TRBD2	TRBJ2-1	CASSLDPSGGARINEQFF	TGCGCCAGCAGCCTCGACCCTAGCGGGGGGGCCAGAATCAATGAGCAGTTCTTC
many	TRBV19	NA	TRBJ1-5	CASSSSAGPQPQHF	TGTGCCAGTAGTAGTTCCGCAGGGCCTCAGCCCCAGCATTTT
many	TRBV11-2	NA	TRBJ2-3	CASSSSRVYPTDTQYF	TGTGCCAGCAGCTCCAGCCGGGTCTACCCCACAGATACGCAGTATTTT
few	TRBV20-1	NA	TRBJ2-7	CSGNDPAGSYEQYF	TGCAGTGGAAACGACCCGGCTGGTTCCTACGAGCAGTACTTC
many	TRBV6-2/TRBV6-3	NA	TRBJ2-2	CASILAGTNTGELFF	TGTGCCAGCATTCTTGCGGGGACCAACACCGGGGAGCTGTTTTTT
few	TRBV3-1	TRBD1	TRBJ2-2	CASSQRGQGRAGELFF	TGTGCCAGCAGCCAACGCGGACAGGGGAGGGCCGGGGAGCTGTTTTTT
many	TRBV3-1	NA	TRBJ2-5	CASSQSGGQETQYF	TGTGCCAGCAGCCAATCCGGGGGACAAGAGACCCAGTACTTC
medium-sized	TRBV6-2/TRBV6-3	NA	TRBJ2-3	CASSAGTSSDTQYF	TGTGCCAGCAGTGCTGGGACTTCCTCGGATACGCAGTATTTT
many	TRBV11-3	NA	TRBJ2-1	CASSQRADNEQFF	TGTGCCAGCAGCCAACGAGCGGACAATGAGCAGTTCTTC
few	TRBV10-3	TRBD1	TRBJ2-7	CAIMTGTAPDEQYF	TGTGCCATCATGACCGGGACAGCCCCTGACGAGCAGTACTTC
many	TRBV24-1	NA	TRBJ2-3	CATSDVGTPKAQYF	TGTGCCACCAGTGACGTGGGGACTCCCAAGGCGCAGTATTTT
many	TRBV6-1	NA	TRBJ1-4	CASSELDGKLFF	TGTGCCAGCAGTGAATTGGACGGGAAACTGTTTTTT
many	TRBV10-3	TRBD1	TRBJ2-5	CAISKSGVGQGARETQYF	TGTGCCATCAGTAAGAGTGGAGTGGGACAGGGGGCGAGGGAGACCCAGTACTTC
many	TRBV3-1	NA	TRBJ2-5	CASSPTRTTRDQYF	TGTGCCAGCAGCCCTACGAGGACTACGAGGGACCAGTACTTC
many	TRBV20-1	NA	TRBJ2-7	CSASPWGDDYEQYF	TGCAGTGCGTCTCCGTGGGGGGATGACTACGAGCAGTACTTC
many	TRBV30	NA	TRBJ1-1	CAWSARLEAFF	TGTGCCTGGAGTGCCCGTCTTGAAGCTTTCTTT
many	TRBV11-2	TRBD1	TRBJ2-7	CASSRSPRGRRNEQYF	TGTGCCAGCAGCCGTTCCCCCAGGGGGCGCAGGAACGAGCAGTACTTC
NA	TRBV27	TRBD2	TRBJ2-5	CASTSRGGQETQYF	TGTGCCAGCACTTCCCGGGGGGGTCAAGAGACCCAGTACTTC
many	TRBV6-5	NA	TRBJ2-3	CASSYQRHRTDTQYF	TGTGCCAGCAGTTACCAGAGACACCGCACAGATACGCAGTATTTT
NA	TRBV29-1	NA	TRBJ2-2	CSVKGNGELFF	TGCAGCGTGAAGGGAAACGGGGAGCTGTTTTTT
few	TRBV20-1	NA	TRBJ1-1	CSAREGGGNTEAFF	TGCAGTGCTAGAGAAGGGGGAGGGAACACTGAAGCTTTCTTT
many	TRBV7-8	NA	TRBJ1-1	CASSLGTRGTEAFF	TGTGCCAGCAGCTTAGGGACTCGGGGCACTGAAGCTTTCTTT
many	TRBV7-9	TRBD1	TRBJ2-1	CASSPWTGEYDEQFF	TGTGCCAGCAGCCCTTGGACAGGGGAGTATGATGAGCAGTTCTTC
many	TRBV11-2	NA	TRBJ2-4	CASSSPRQRGYSKNIQYF	TGTGCCAGCAGCTCGCCCCGGCAGCGTGGTTACTCCAAAAACATTCAGTACTTC
many	TRBV5-1	TRBD2	TRBJ2-3	CASSVISGGRADTQYF	TGCGCCAGCAGCGTAATAAGCGGGGGACGTGCAGATACGCAGTATTTT
few	TRBV12-3/TRBV12-4	TRBD1	TRBJ2-7	CASSFTTGQGRSYEQYF	TGTGCCAGCAGTTTTACAACAGGACAGGGAAGGTCCTACGAGCAGTACTTC
many	TRBV10-2	NA	TRBJ1-5	CASTPGGQPQHF	TGCGCCAGCACACCCGGTGGGCAGCCCCAGCATTTT
NA	TRBV7-9	NA	TRBJ2-7	CASSLDSRNEQYF	TGTGCCAGCAGCTTGGACAGCCGTAATGAGCAGTACTTC
NA	TRBV6-4	TRBD1	TRBJ1-6	CASRQGANSPLHF	TGTGCCAGCAGACAGGGGGCGAATTCACCCCTCCACTTT
NA	TRBV5-1	TRBD2	TRBJ2-7	CASSLAPSLAGYTYEQYF	TGCGCCAGCAGCTTGGCCCCCTCTCTAGCGGGTTATACCTACGAGCAGTACTTC
many	TRBV30	TRBD2	TRBJ2-3	CAWTAALAGGTDTQYF	TGTGCCTGGACGGCTGCTTTAGCGGGGGGCACAGATACGCAGTATTTT
many	TRBV6-2/TRBV6-3	NA	TRBJ1-1	CASLDSALNTEAFF	TGTGCCAGCCTTGACAGCGCCCTGAACACTGAAGCTTTCTTT
many	TRBV25-1	TRBD1	TRBJ2-5	CASSGSRDRGETQYF	TGTGCCAGCAGTGGGTCCCGGGACAGGGGCGAGACCCAGTACTTC
many	TRBV30	TRBD1	TRBJ1-5	CAWSPDRGRNQPQHF	TGTGCCTGGAGTCCGGACAGGGGGCGCAATCAGCCCCAGCATTTT
many	TRBV4-1	TRBD2	TRBJ2-3	CASSQFVLGLAGTDTQYF	TGCGCCAGCAGCCAATTCGTTCTAGGACTAGCGGGCACAGATACGCAGTATTTT
many	TRBV6-6	TRBD1	TRBJ1-5	CASADRGYSNQPQHF	TGTGCCAGCGCAGACAGGGGTTATAGCAATCAGCCCCAGCATTTT
many	TRBV27	NA	TRBJ1-5	CASSFTYLGVGQPQHF	TGTGCCAGCAGTTTCACATATTTGGGGGTCGGACAGCCCCAGCATTTT
many	TRBV10-3	TRBD1	TRBJ2-6	CAISDQGQGSGANVLTF	TGTGCCATCAGTGATCAAGGACAGGGCTCTGGGGCCAACGTCCTGACTTTC
few	TRBV4-1	NA	TRBJ2-2	CASGMPLRELFF	TGCGCCAGCGGGATGCCGCTACGGGAGCTGTTTTTT
NA	TRBV5-1	NA	TRBJ2-5	CASSTGGLTGTQYF	TGCGCCAGCAGCACCGGGGGGCTCACCGGGACCCAGTACTTC
NA	TRBV5-1	TRBD2	TRBJ2-4	CASRFAGDKNIQYF	TGCGCCAGCAGATTCGCGGGGGATAAGAACATTCAGTACTTC
NA	TRBV10-3	NA	TRBJ2-5	CAISEQETQYF	TGTGCCATCAGTGAACAAGAGACCCAGTACTTC
NA	TRBV3-1	TRBD1	TRBJ1-4	CASSQRDRGEKLFF	TGTGCCAGCAGCCAACGCGACAGGGGTGAAAAACTGTTTTTT
many	TRBV12-3/TRBV12-4	TRBD1	TRBJ1-5	CASSLGGTESNQPQHF	TGTGCCAGCAGTTTAGGGGGGACAGAGAGCAATCAGCCCCAGCATTTT
medium-sized	TRBV5-6	NA	TRBJ2-1	CASSLRPSAGINEQFF	TGTGCCAGCAGCTTGAGACCCTCCGCAGGGATCAATGAGCAGTTCTTC
many	TRBV24-1	TRBD2	TRBJ2-1	CATSSGGAINEQFF	TGTGCCACCAGTTCCGGGGGGGCGATCAATGAGCAGTTCTTC
many	TRBV18	NA	TRBJ2-5	CASSPGLKETQYF	TGTGCCAGCTCACCGGGATTGAAAGAGACCCAGTACTTC
many	TRBV6-1	TRBD1	TRBJ2-7	CASSPTGTVSYEQYF	TGTGCCAGCAGTCCTACCGGGACAGTCTCCTACGAGCAGTACTTC
few	TRBV21-1	NA	TRBJ1-6	CASSLPRGGDSPLHF	TGTGCCAGCAGCCTCCCCCGGGGCGGCGATTCACCCCTCCACTTT
few	TRBV20-1	TRBD1	TRBJ1-2	CSARGAGGNTNYGYTF	TGCAGTGCTAGAGGAGCAGGGGGCAACACTAACTATGGCTACACCTTC
few	TRBV20-1	TRBD1	TRBJ1-5	CSASIAPGQANQPQHF	TGCAGTGCTAGTATAGCACCGGGACAGGCGAATCAGCCCCAGCATTTT
many	TRBV20-1	NA	TRBJ2-3	CSARPPTDTQYF	TGCAGTGCACGACCTCCCACAGATACGCAGTATTTT
many	TRBV7-3	TRBD2	TRBJ2-3	CASSFRGGSTDTQYF	TGTGCCAGCAGCTTTCGCGGGGGGAGTACAGATACGCAGTATTTT